These 20 T cell receptor beta chains were all obtained from the same sample, sequenced in a study of T cells in Graves' hyperthyroidism and ophthalmopathy. TCR beta CDR3 regions were amplified from RNA. The study used the HTBI primer set for a first-round RT-PCR of the TCR CDR3. TCRdb re-derived calls from the multiplex PCR reads in MiXCR, one entry per CDR3 protein. The sample contains around 350,000 distinct CDR3 sequences, roughly 15% of which appear only once. Sequencing input: blood. The receptors were sampled from a woman aged 30 to 39 with Graves' ophthalmopathy.

Ten or more counts support this clonotype. The genes are TRBV20-1 and TRBJ2-1, with TRBD1 as a possible D gene (5 bases). This CDR3 region has 15 residues. The germline gives CDR1 DFQATT, CDR2 SNEGSKA (reference sequence). The V end lost 6 bases, the J end lost 0 bases, and 15 bases lay between the germline ends. The CDR3 sequence is CSASVTGSSYNEQFF. CDR3 sequence (DNA): TGCAGTGCGAGTGTCACAGGTAGCTCCTACAATGAGCAGTTCTTC.

This clonotype was seen ten or more times. The rearrangement joins TRBV7-9 to TRBJ2-7, with D possibly TRBD1 on 6 matching bases. The CDR3 has 14 residues. V shed 3 bases and J shed 5 bases, with 14 bases lying between them. Germline V gives CDR1 SEHNR, CDR2 FQNEAQ (reference sequence). The chain's CDR3 is CASSLRQGTNEQYF. The CDR3 bases are TGTGCCAGCAGCTTGAGGCAGGGGACCAACGAGCAGTACTTC. The full variable domain, completed using reference TRBV7-9 and TRBJ2-7, is DTGVSQNPRHKITKRGQNVTFRCDPISEHNRLYWYRQTLGQGPEFLTYFQNEAQLEKSRLLSDRFSAERPKGSFSTLEIQRTEQGDSAMYLCASSLRQGTNEQYFGPGTRLTVT.

This clonotype has at least ten counts. V and J are TRBV2 and TRBJ2-3; no definite D call. This CDR3 has 17 residues. CDR1 and CDR2 (germline): SNHLY, FYNNEI. Trimming cost V 4 bases and J 0 bases, with 17 bases left between them. Here the CDR3 DNA reads TGTGCCAGCAGTGGCCCAACGGCTGATACTAGCACAGATACGCAGTATTTT. It encodes CASSGPTADTSTDTQYF.

This clonotype came up many times. The rearrangement links TRBV7-2 to TRBJ2-2; TRBD2 is a possible D gene (7 bases). The V gene's germline CDR1 is SGHTA and CDR2 FQGNSA. The CDR3 covers 16 residues. The germline V and J ends were trimmed by 1 base and 4 bases, with 13 bases remaining between them. CDR3 nucleotide sequence: TGTGCCAGCAGCTTAGAACTTCGGGGGGCCACCGGGGAGCTGTTTTTT. Residues: CASSLELRGATGELFF.

This clonotype was found a few times. The chain joins TRBV12-5 to TRBJ2-2, with a possible D match to TRBD2 (5 bases). Germline CDR1 reads LGHNT; CDR2 reads FRNRAP. Trimming pared 7 bases from V and 4 bases from J, leaving 10 bases between. CDR3 length: 13 amino acids. This CDR3 is CASALGATGELFF. Here the CDR3 DNA reads TGTGCTAGTGCCTTGGGAGCCACCGGGGAGCTGTTTTTT. The full variable domain, completed using reference TRBV12-5 and TRBJ2-2, is DARVTQTPRHKVTEMGQEVTMRCQPILGHNTVFWYRQTMMQGLELLAYFRNRAPLDDSGMPKDRFSAEMPDATLATLKIQPSEPRDSAVYFCASALGATGELFFGEGSRLTVL.

V and J are TRBV7-2 and TRBJ1-2, with TRBD1 matching over 8 bases. V gave up 6 bases and J gave up 7 bases; unmatched junction bases: 10. Looked up from germline, CDR1 is SGHTA and CDR2 is FQGNSA. The CDR3 is 14 residues long. The CDR3 DNA reads as TGTGCCAGCAGAATAACCCAGGGGGCGCCTGGCTACACCTTC. Protein: CASRITQGAPGYTF.

J is TRBJ2-1 and V is TRBV20-1; 7 bases map to TRBD1. The CDR3 has 17 residues. After removal of 0 bases from V and 3 bases from J, the junction contained 11 bases not matched to a gene. Per germline, CDR1 DFQATT and CDR2 SNEGSKA (reference sequence). The CDR3 coding sequence is TGCAGTGCTAGAGATGGAGGACAGGAGAAGTACTACAATGAGCAGTTCTTC. This translates into CSARDGGQEKYYNEQFF.

To note about this clonotype: This is likely a read error, given that the CDR3 carries no conserved phenylalanine or tryptophan at its end. V and J are TRBV6-2 or TRBV6-3 and TRBJ2-1; 8 bases fit TRBD1. The CDR3 consists of 13 residues. Germline trimming cut 8 bases from V and 5 bases from J; bases unmatched to any gene: 5. Germline assignment: CDR1 MNHEY and CDR2 SVGEGT. The CDR3 region is CASGTGWNNEQFS. In DNA form, the CDR3 reads TGTGCCAGCGGGACAGGATGGAACAATGAGCAGTTCTCC.

The table lists this clonotype with many counts. The rearrangement joins TRBV30 to TRBJ2-3, with 11 positions matching TRBD2. This CDR3 contains 17 residues. Germline CDR1 is GTSNPN and CDR2 is SVGIG (reference sequence). V lost 5 bases, J lost 5 bases, and 15 bases stayed unmatched. CDR3 nucleotides: TGTGCCTGGGCGGGCACCGGACTAGCGGGCGGGGAAGATACGCAGTATTTT. This codes for CAWAGTGLAGGEDTQYF.

This clonotype has ten or more counts. The J gene is TRBJ2-1, the V gene TRBV6-2 or TRBV6-3, with 10 bases aligning to TRBD2. CDR1 and CDR2 (germline): MNHEY, SVGEGT. This CDR3 spans 15 amino acids. Trimming cost V 8 bases and J 3 bases; bases outside gene matches: 7. This CDR3 is CASGLAGVHYNEQFF. Written as DNA, the CDR3 is TGTGCCAGCGGGCTAGCGGGGGTCCACTACAATGAGCAGTTCTTC.

Ten or more counts support this clonotype. CDR3 amino acids: CASSSDYIYNEQFF. The CDR3 nucleotides are TGTGCCAGCAGCTCGGACTATATCTACAATGAGCAGTTCTTC. This chain links TRBV28 with TRBJ2-1; D may be TRBD2 (6 bases). CDR1 and CDR2 (germline): MDHEN, SYDVKM. V lost 6 bases to trimming and J lost 3 bases, with 12 bases between them. The CDR3 totals 14 residues. The variable domain in full, with the rest retrieved from reference TRBV28 and TRBJ2-1, is DVKVTQSSRYLVKRTGEKVFLECVQDMDHENMFWYRQDPGLGLRLIYFSYDVKMKEKGDIPEGYSVSREKKERFSLILESASTNQTSMYLCASSSDYIYNEQFFGPGTRLTVL.

This clonotype was detected ten times or more. The chain is built from TRBV24-1 and TRBJ1-5; 10 positions agree with TRBD1. Germline lookup yields CDR1 KGHDR and CDR2 SFDVKD. V lost 6 bases to trimming and J lost 7 bases; unmatched junction nucleotides: 11. The CDR3 is made up of 16 amino acids. The CDR3 loop reads CATSSSGTGAYQPQHF. In DNA form, the CDR3 reads TGTGCCACCAGTTCTTCCGGGACAGGGGCTTACCAGCCCCAGCATTTT.

This clonotype was counted at least ten times. The rearrangement joins TRBV12-3 or TRBV12-4 to TRBJ2-1, with 13 bases aligning to TRBD2. This CDR3 comprises 14 residues. Trimming at V came to 6 bases and at J to 8 bases, leaving 4 bases not matched to a gene. CDR3: CASRGLAGRDEQFF. Here the CDR3 DNA reads TGTGCCAGCAGGGGACTAGCGGGACGGGATGAGCAGTTCTTC.

This clonotype was counted ten times or more. The chain carries TRBV18 and TRBJ1-4; no reliable D call. The CDR3 runs 14 residues. Trimming stripped 3 bases from V and 5 bases from J, with 10 bases between. Germline V gene data show CDR1 as KGHSH and CDR2 as LQKENI. DNA of the CDR3: TGTGCCAGCTCACCTCTAGAGTGGAATGAAAAACTGTTTTTT. Translated, it gives CASSPLEWNEKLFF.

This clonotype was seen ten or more times. This chain connects TRBV7-8 to TRBJ1-6; 8 positions agree with TRBD1. Germline CDR1 is SGHVS and CDR2 is FQNEAQ. V shed 0 bases and J 9 bases; nucleotides not matched to a gene: 7. The CDR3 is 16 residues long. The CDR3 coding sequence is TGTGCCAGCAGCTTAGCAGGACAGGGCATGAGTTCACCCCTCCACTTT. This encodes CASSLAGQGMSSPLHF.

Ten or more counts support this clonotype. CDR3 amino acids: CSAPHNTRLEETQYF. For the CDR3, the DNA is TGCAGTGCCCCACATAACACGCGACTGGAAGAGACCCAGTACTTC. The chain has TRBV20-1 and TRBJ2-5; the D is unclear. The CDR3 extends over 15 amino acids. Germline loops: CDR1 DFQATT, CDR2 SNEGSKA (reference sequence). The ends were cut back, 6 bases at V and 3 bases at J, with 20 bases in the middle.

This clonotype has a count of ten or more. The CDR3 DNA reads TGTGCCAGCAGTACCGGGACAGGGGATCGGGAGCAGTACTTC. This encodes CASSTGTGDREQYF. The V and J genes are TRBV6-1 and TRBJ2-7; 10 nucleotides line up with TRBD1. Losses at the gene ends were 5 bases for V and 7 bases for J; bases not matched to a gene: 8. Germline CDR1 and CDR2: MNHNS and SASEGT. The CDR3 loop spans 14 amino acids.

This clonotype was seen at least ten times. This sequence joins TRBV7-2 and TRBJ1-2, with a weak D call TRBD1 (5 bases). The CDR3 runs to 14 residues. Germline V lookup: CDR1 SGHTA, CDR2 FQGNSA. V was pared by 10 bases and J by 4 bases, with 19 bases between. As DNA, the CDR3 is TGTGCCACTCTGAGCACAGGACACAGCTATGGCTACACCTTC. As protein: CATLSTGHSYGYTF.

This clonotype was detected ten times or more. The chain recombines TRBV5-1 with TRBJ1-2; 8 positions agree with TRBD1. Germline CDR1 and CDR2: SGHRS and YFSETQ. Trimming removed 3 bases from V and 3 bases from J; junction bases left unmatched: 4. This CDR3 spans 14 amino acids. The DNA of the CDR3 is TGCGCCAGCAGCTCAGGGGGCCTATACTATGGCTACACCTTC. This translates into CASSSGGLYYGYTF.

At least ten counts were recorded for this clonotype. The chain combines TRBV12-3 or TRBV12-4 with TRBJ2-7; the match to TRBD2 covers 9 bases. CDR3 length equals 14 residues. Germline trimming cut 6 bases from V and 6 bases from J; bases unmatched to any gene: 9. CDR3 sequence: CASSFGTSSREQYF. The DNA for the CDR3 is TGTGCCAGCAGCTTCGGGACTAGCTCTCGCGAGCAGTACTTC.